Listed below are T cell receptor beta chains from one sample, sequenced in a study of blood T cell repertoires in COVID-19. Here immunoSEQ multiplex PCR was the method, and the copy in TCRdb shows in-frame clones only, minus some. The sample holds approximately 210,000 clones; over 70% are singletons and the top ten take 2.5% to 3%. The sequencing sample was made of peripheral blood. The receptors originated from a man in his forties or fifties with active or convalescent COVID-19. CDR3s include the opening cysteine and the closing phenylalanine or tryptophan. A D gene is named only where the DNA matches it firmly. Rows give clone size only sometimes, using once, few, many, or a class for an expanded clone.

j_gene,abundance,d_gene,v_gene,CDR3aa,CDR3nt
TRBJ2-7,-,-,TRBV14,CASSQEQGQQYF,TGTGCCAGCAGCCAAGAGCAGGGGCAGCAGTACTTC
TRBJ2-7,-,TRBD1,TRBV2,CASSLTGTGRDEQYF,TGTGCCAGCAGTCTGACCGGGACAGGGAGGGACGAGCAGTACTTC
TRBJ2-1,-,TRBD2,TRBV11-2,CASSFSGRVYNEQFF,TGTGCCAGCAGCTTTAGCGGGAGGGTTTACAATGAGCAGTTCTTC
TRBJ1-2,-,TRBD1,TRBV12-3/TRBV12-4,CASRLQGAGGYTF,TGTGCCAGCAGGCTACAGGGGGCGGGTGGCTACACCTTC
TRBJ2-3,-,-,TRBV7-7,CASSYSGSTDTQYF,TGTGCTAGCAGCTACAGTGGGAGCACAGATACGCAGTATTTT
TRBJ1-2,-,TRBD1,TRBV28,CASSPRAGGQGYTF,TGTGCCAGCAGCCCCAGGGCAGGGGGACAGGGCTACACCTTC
TRBJ2-1,-,TRBD2,TRBV10-3,CAISESVLAGGPWFGYNEQFF,TGTGCCATCAGTGAGTCGGTGTTAGCGGGGGGGCCATGGTTTGGCTACAATGAGCAGTTCTTC
TRBJ1-2,-,-,TRBV19,CASTADQGLYGYTF,TGTGCCAGTACTGCAGACCAGGGTTTGTATGGCTACACCTTC
TRBJ1-1,-,TRBD1,TRBV19,CASSTDRGYSEAFF,TGTGCCAGTAGCACGGACAGGGGATACTCTGAAGCTTTCTTT
TRBJ1-6,-,-,TRBV16,CASSQGSRQAWNSPLHF,TGTGCCAGCAGCCAAGGGTCCCGACAGGCATGGAATTCACCCCTCCACTTT
TRBJ2-5,once,TRBD2,TRBV18,CASSPKLAGNQETQYF,TGTGCCAGCTCACCAAAGCTAGCGGGGAACCAAGAGACCCAGTACTTC
TRBJ2-7,-,TRBD2,TRBV28,CASIAGTRSEQYF,TGTGCCAGCATCGCCGGGACTAGGAGCGAGCAGTACTTC
TRBJ1-2,-,-,TRBV11-3,CASSSRQDTNYGYTF,TGTGCCAGCAGCTCCCGACAGGACACTAACTATGGCTACACCTTC
TRBJ1-2,-,TRBD1,TRBV6-5,CASSYSRDRGGYGYTF,TGTGCCAGCAGTTACTCGAGGGACAGGGGAGGCTATGGCTACACCTTC
TRBJ2-6,-,TRBD2,TRBV28,CASSLGGAGANVLTF,TGTGCCAGCAGTTTGGGGGGGGCTGGGGCCAACGTCCTGACTTTC
TRBJ1-1,-,TRBD1,TRBV25-1,CASSELGAGGDGTEAFF,TGTGCCAGCAGTGAATTAGGGGCAGGGGGCGATGGAACTGAAGCTTTCTTT
TRBJ2-3,-,TRBD2,TRBV11-3,CASSLGLAGASTDTQYF,TGTGCCAGCAGCCTTGGACTAGCGGGGGCTAGCACAGATACGCAGTATTTT
TRBJ1-5,-,-,TRBV27,CASQNPNQPQHF,TGTGCCAGCCAAAATCCCAATCAGCCCCAGCATTTT
TRBJ1-1,once,-,TRBV2,CASSDRGARAFF,TGTGCCAGCAGTGACAGGGGTGCTAGAGCTTTCTTT
TRBJ2-6,-,TRBD1,TRBV25-1,CASSVRQGLGPGANVLTF,TGTGCCAGCAGTGTACGACAGGGGCTCGGTCCTGGGGCCAACGTCCTGACTTTC
TRBJ1-5,-,TRBD1,TRBV28,CASSFLGQGHQPQHF,TGTGCCAGCAGTTTCCTAGGACAGGGACATCAGCCCCAGCATTTT
TRBJ2-7,-,-,TRBV5-8,CASSLGGGTGPYEQYF,TGTGCCAGCAGCTTGGGGGGCGGGACGGGACCCTACGAGCAGTACTTC
TRBJ2-3,-,TRBD1,TRBV10-1,CASSLDRVSSTDTQYF,TGCGCCAGCAGTCTGGACAGGGTTTCTAGCACAGATACGCAGTATTTT
TRBJ2-7,-,TRBD2,TRBV3-1/TRBV3-2,CASSFGGAYEQYF,TGTGCCAGCAGTTTTGGGGGGGCCTACGAGCAGTACTTC
TRBJ2-7,once,-,TRBV7-9,CASSLQGASYEQYF,TGTGCCAGCAGCTTACAGGGCGCCTCCTACGAGCAGTACTTC
TRBJ1-4,-,-,TRBV5-5,CASSSLRASAPGLFF,TGTGCCAGCAGCTCGTTGAGGGCTTCAGCTCCGGGACTGTTTTTT
TRBJ2-7,few,TRBD1,TRBV5-1,CASSLQPGQGNHEQYF,TGCGCCAGCAGCTTGCAGCCGGGACAGGGGAACCACGAGCAGTACTTC
TRBJ2-5,few,-,TRBV15,CATQGGETQYF,TGTGCCACCCAGGGGGGAGAGACCCAGTACTTC
TRBJ1-5,-,-,TRBV28,CASNLRDINQPQHF,TGTGCCAGCAACCTACGAGACATTAATCAGCCCCAGCATTTT
TRBJ1-2,-,TRBD1,TRBV9,CASRRDSGGGYTF,TGTGCCAGCAGGAGGGACAGCGGGGGTGGCTACACCTTC
TRBJ2-2,-,TRBD1,TRBV19,CASIDDRGTGGELFF,TGTGCCAGTATCGATGACAGGGGAACCGGCGGGGAGCTGTTTTTT
TRBJ1-6,-,-,TRBV28,CASSREVPSYNSPLHF,TGTGCCAGCAGTCGGGAGGTCCCCTCCTATAATTCACCCCTCCACTTT
TRBJ2-1,-,TRBD1,TRBV11-2,CASSSRGQGETYNEQFF,TGTGCCAGCAGCTCTAGGGGACAGGGCGAGACCTACAATGAGCAGTTCTTC
TRBJ2-5,-,-,TRBV5-1,CASSWSRVGSSQETQYF,TGCGCCAGCAGCTGGAGCAGGGTAGGGTCAAGCCAAGAGACCCAGTACTTC
TRBJ1-5,-,-,TRBV9,CASRARGFVNQPQHF,TGTGCCAGCAGAGCCCGGGGGTTTGTAAATCAGCCCCAGCATTTT
TRBJ1-6,-,-,TRBV5-3,CAARGPNSPLHF,TGTGCCGCAAGAGGTCCAAATTCACCCCTCCACTTT
TRBJ1-2,-,TRBD1,TRBV4-1,CASSPGTGGYGYTF,TGCGCCAGCAGCCCCGGGACAGGGGGTTATGGCTACACCTTC
TRBJ2-6,-,TRBD1,TRBV6-2/TRBV6-3,CASSSIWTGGVSGANVLTF,TGTGCCAGCAGTTCAATATGGACAGGTGGGGTCTCTGGGGCCAACGTCCTGACTTTC
TRBJ2-5,-,TRBD1,TRBV10-3,CAINRRPPGQGLLETQYF,TGTGCCATTAACCGAAGACCCCCGGGACAGGGGCTATTAGAGACCCAGTACTTC
TRBJ2-1,-,-,TRBV24-1,CATSEWTKGEQFF,TGTGCCACCAGTGAGTGGACTAAAGGTGAGCAGTTCTTC
TRBJ2-5,-,-,TRBV6-5,CASQEGTVQETQYF,TGTGCCAGCCAGGAGGGGACAGTCCAAGAGACCCAGTACTTC
TRBJ2-7,-,TRBD1,TRBV5-6,CASSQGGQGVYEQYF,TGTGCCAGCAGCCAAGGGGGACAGGGGGTCTACGAGCAGTACTTC
TRBJ1-4,-,-,TRBV7-9,CASSFAGASTNEKLFF,TGTGCCAGCAGCTTTGCGGGCGCGAGTACTAATGAAAAACTGTTTTTT
TRBJ1-2,-,-,TRBV2,CASSEKGFGYTF,TGTGCCAGCAGTGAAAAGGGGTTTGGCTACACCTTC
TRBJ2-5,-,TRBD2,TRBV6-2/TRBV6-3,CASSYSPTSGGETQYF,TGTGCCAGCAGTTATTCCCCGACTAGCGGGGGAGAGACCCAGTACTTC
TRBJ2-3,-,-,TRBV6-5,CASSYRGELDTQYF,TGTGCCAGCAGTTACCGTGGGGAGTTAGATACGCAGTATTTT
TRBJ1-1,few,-,TRBV5-1,CASSFDSYTEAFF,TGCGCCAGCAGCTTTGACAGCTACACTGAAGCTTTCTTT
TRBJ2-2,-,TRBD2,TRBV19,CASSRLAGRLTGELFF,TGTGCCAGTAGTCGACTAGCGGGACGTTTGACCGGGGAGCTGTTTTTT
TRBJ2-7,-,TRBD2,TRBV6-5,CASSYRLAGGNEQYF,TGTGCCAGCAGTTACAGACTAGCGGGAGGGAACGAGCAGTACTTC
TRBJ1-2,-,TRBD1,TRBV27,CASSFGQGVSYTF,TGTGCCAGCAGTTTCGGACAGGGGGTGAGCTACACCTTC